The rows below give T cell receptor beta chains drawn from one sample of a study of blood T cell dynamics during melanoma immunotherapy. Produced via immunoSEQ multiplex PCR; TCRdb's table is partial and in-frame only. Of more than 10,000 clones in the sample, 80% to 90% are singletons; the top ten hold 11% to 15%. The sequencing used blood, collected from a patient treated with checkpoint blockade. These receptor sequences come from a human donor with melanoma. Both conserved end residues are part of each CDR3.

J gene | V gene | CDR3 protein
TRBJ1-3 | TRBV11-3 | CASSAWTQSAGNTIYF
TRBJ1-1 | TRBV2 | CASRPDSYAEAFF
TRBJ1-1 | TRBV7-8 | CASSLAGDYTEAFF
TRBJ1-1 | TRBV9 | CASSSQGQNAFF
TRBJ1-1 | TRBV30 | CAWNEETEAFF
TRBJ1-2 | TRBV5-6 | CASRMGGGYGYTF
TRBJ1-1 | TRBV11-2 | CASSSKGVTEAFF
TRBJ2-1 | TRBV7-9 | CASSLGIKEFF
TRBJ1-2 | TRBV4-3 | CASSQEDDRSYGYTF
TRBJ1-6 | TRBV15 | CATSRDELRDRNNSPLHF
TRBJ1-1 | TRBV6-5 | CASSYSDSLNTEAFF
TRBJ2-4 | TRBV9 | CASSVGTGLAKNIQYF
TRBJ2-1 | TRBV18 | CASRTGIHNEQFF
TRBJ1-2 | TRBV6-5 | CASRTINYGYTF
TRBJ1-6 | TRBV7-2 | CASSPGQFNSPLHF
TRBJ1-4 | TRBV6-5 | CASRNPGGPNEKLFF
TRBJ1-2 | TRBV11-1 | CASSLDYNYGYTF
TRBJ2-1 | TRBV10-2 | CASRRTSGGGNEQFF
TRBJ2-1 | TRBV19 | CASSERNEQFF
TRBJ1-2 | TRBV7-9 | CASSLARQGDYGYTF
TRBJ2-7 | TRBV7-2 | CASSPGASGGREQYF
TRBJ1-1 | TRBV4-1 | CASSQVVRAGAEAFF
TRBJ2-1 | TRBV7-3 | CASSLTLSSYNEQFF
TRBJ1-1 | TRBV27 | CASSLTAMNTEAFF
TRBJ1-2 | TRBV2 | CASSADLGYTF
TRBJ2-7 | TRBV18 | CASSPRTGSSYEQYF
TRBJ2-2 | TRBV11-2 | CASSGYGTRNPTGELFF
TRBJ1-1 | TRBV4-1 | CASSLIQDPNTEAFF
TRBJ2-5 | TRBV6-6 | CASTLAGEQETQYF
TRBJ1-5 | TRBV27 | CASMAGGGNQPQHF
TRBJ2-5 | TRBV9 | CASSARGGRGETQYF
TRBJ2-1 | TRBV7-3 | CASSLTSRNEQFF